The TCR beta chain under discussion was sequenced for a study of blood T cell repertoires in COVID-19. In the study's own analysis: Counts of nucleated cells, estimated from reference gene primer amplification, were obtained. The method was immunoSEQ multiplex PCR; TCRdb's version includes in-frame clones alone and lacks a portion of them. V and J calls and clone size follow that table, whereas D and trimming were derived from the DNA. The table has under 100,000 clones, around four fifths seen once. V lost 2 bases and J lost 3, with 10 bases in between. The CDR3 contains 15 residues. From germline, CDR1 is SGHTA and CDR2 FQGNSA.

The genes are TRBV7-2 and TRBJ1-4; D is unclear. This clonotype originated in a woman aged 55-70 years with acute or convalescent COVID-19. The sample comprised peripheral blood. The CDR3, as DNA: TGTGCCAGCAGCTTAACCGGGGATCCTAATGAAAAACTGTTTTTT. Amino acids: CASSLTGDPNEKLFF.